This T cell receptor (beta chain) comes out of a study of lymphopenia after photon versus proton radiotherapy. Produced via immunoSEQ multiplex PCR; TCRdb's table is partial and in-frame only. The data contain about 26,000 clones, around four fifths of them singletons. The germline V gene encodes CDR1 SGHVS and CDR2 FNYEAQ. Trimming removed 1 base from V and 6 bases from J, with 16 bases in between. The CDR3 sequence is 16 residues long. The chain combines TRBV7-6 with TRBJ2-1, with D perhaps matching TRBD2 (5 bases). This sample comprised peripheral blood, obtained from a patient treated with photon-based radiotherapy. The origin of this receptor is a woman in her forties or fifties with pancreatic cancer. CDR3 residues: CASSLGQTGIRNEQFF. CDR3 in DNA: TGTGCCAGCAGCTTAGGTCAGACGGGGATACGCAATGAGCAGTTCTTC. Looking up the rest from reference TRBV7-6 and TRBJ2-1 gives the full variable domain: GAGVSQSPRYKVTKRGQDVALRCDPISGHVSLYWYRQALGQGPEFLTYFNYEAQQDKSGLPNDRFSAERPEGSISTLTIQRTEQRDSAMYRCASSLGQTGIRNEQFFGPGTRLTVL.